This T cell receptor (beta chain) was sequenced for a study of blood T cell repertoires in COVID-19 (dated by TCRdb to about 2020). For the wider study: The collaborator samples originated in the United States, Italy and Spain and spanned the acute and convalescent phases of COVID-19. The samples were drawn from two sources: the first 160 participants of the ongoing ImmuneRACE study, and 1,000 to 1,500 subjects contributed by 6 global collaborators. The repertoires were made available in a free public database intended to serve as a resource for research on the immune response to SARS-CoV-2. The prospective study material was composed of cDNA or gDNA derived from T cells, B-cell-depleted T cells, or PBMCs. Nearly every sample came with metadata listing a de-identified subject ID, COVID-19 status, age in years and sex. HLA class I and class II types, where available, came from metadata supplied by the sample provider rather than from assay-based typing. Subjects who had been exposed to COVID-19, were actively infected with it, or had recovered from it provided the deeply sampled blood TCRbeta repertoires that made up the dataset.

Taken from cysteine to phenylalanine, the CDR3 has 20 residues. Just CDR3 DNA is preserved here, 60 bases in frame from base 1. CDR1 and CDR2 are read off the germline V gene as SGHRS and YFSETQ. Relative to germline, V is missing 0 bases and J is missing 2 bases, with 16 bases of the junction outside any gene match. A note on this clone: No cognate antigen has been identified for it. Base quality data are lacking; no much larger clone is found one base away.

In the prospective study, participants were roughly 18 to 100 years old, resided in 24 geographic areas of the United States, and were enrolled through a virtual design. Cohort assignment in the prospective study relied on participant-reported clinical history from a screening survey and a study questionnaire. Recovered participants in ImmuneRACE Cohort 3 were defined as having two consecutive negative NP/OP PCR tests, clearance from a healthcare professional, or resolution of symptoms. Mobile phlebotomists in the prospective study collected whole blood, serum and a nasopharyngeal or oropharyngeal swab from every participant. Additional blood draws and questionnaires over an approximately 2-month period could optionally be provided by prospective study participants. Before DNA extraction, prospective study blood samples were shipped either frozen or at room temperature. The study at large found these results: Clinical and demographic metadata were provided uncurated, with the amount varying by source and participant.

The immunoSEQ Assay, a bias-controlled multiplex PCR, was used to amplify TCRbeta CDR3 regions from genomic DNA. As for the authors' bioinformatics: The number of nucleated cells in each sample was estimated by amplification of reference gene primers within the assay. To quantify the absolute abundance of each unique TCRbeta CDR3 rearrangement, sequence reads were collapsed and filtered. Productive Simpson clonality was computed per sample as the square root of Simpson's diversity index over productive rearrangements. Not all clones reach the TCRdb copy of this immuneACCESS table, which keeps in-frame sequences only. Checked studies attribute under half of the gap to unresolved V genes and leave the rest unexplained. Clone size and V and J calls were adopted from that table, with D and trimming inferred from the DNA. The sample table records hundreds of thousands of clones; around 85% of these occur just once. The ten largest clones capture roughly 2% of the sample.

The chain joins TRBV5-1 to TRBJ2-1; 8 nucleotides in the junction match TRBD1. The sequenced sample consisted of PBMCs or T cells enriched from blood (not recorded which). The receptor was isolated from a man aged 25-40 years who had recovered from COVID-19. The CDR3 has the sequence CASSLARTGNPFKTYNEQFF. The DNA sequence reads TGCGCCAGCAGCTTGGCCCGGACAGGGAACCCTTTCAAAACCTACAATGAGCAGTTCTTC.